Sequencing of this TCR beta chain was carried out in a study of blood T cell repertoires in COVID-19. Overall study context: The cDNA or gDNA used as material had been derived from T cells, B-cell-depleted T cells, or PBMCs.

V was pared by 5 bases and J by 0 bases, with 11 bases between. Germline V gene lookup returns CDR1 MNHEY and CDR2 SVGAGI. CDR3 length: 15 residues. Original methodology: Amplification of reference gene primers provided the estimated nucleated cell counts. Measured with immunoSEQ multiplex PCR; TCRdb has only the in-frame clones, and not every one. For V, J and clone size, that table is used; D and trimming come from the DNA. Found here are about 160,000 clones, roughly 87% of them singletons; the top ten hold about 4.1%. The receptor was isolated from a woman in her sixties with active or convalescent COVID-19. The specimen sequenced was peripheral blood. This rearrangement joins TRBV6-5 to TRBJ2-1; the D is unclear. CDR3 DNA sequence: TGTGCCAGCAGTATTGACCGGAGCTCCTACAATGAGCAGTTCTTC. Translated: CASSIDRSSYNEQFF.